These 12 T cell receptor beta chains share one sample of origin, sequenced in a study of CD8+ T cells in alopecia areata (dated by TCRdb to the late 2010s). Library creation used the immunoSEQ multiplex PCR assay. RNA was extracted from all samples and reverse transcribed into cDNA, which served as template for TCR sequencing. Here the immuneACCESS table is served through TCRdb, limited to in-frame sequences with V and J called. Missing clones are a known gap in these copies; in checked studies unresolved V genes cover under half, and the rest lacks a known reason. A total of fewer than 150,000 clones appear in this sample, about 61% of them only once. Together, the top ten hold approximately 3% of the sample. Source material: CD4+ T cells sorted from blood. The receptors were gathered from a human donor in good health.

The chain couples TRBV5-1 to TRBJ1-1; D perhaps matches TRBD1 (6 bases). Germline V gene sequence: CDR1 SGHRS, CDR2 YFSETQ. This CDR3 is built from 17 residues. Deletions cut 1 base from V and 0 bases from J, with 16 bases between. CDR3 protein: CASSLSTDSYMNTEAFF. The CDR3 DNA is TGCGCCAGCAGCTTGTCTACGGACAGCTACATGAACACTGAAGCTTTCTTT.

The genes are TRBV2 and TRBJ2-7; the match to TRBD1 covers 7 bases. The CDR3 has 16 residues. Germline V gene lookup returns CDR1 SNHLY and CDR2 FYNNEI. V was clipped by 5 bases and J by 0 bases; unmatched bases: 10. CDR3 loop: CASSPHRDSRSYEQYF. The CDR3 DNA sequence: TGTGCCAGCAGTCCCCATCGGGACAGCCGCTCCTACGAGCAGTACTTC.

V usage is TRBV7-8 and J usage is TRBJ1-6; maybe TRBD1 (5 bases). V dropped 5 bases and J dropped 5 bases, with 16 bases sitting between them. The CDR3 spans 16 residues. The germline CDR1 and CDR2 sequences are SGHVS and FQNEAQ. The CDR3 region has the DNA TGTGCCAGCAGCCTCCTTCCGGGACGGAATAATTCACCCCTCCACTTT. Protein sequence: CASSLLPGRNNSPLHF.

The chain has TRBV5-6 and TRBJ1-1; D call uncertain. This CDR3 is 12 amino acids long. V lost 2 bases to trimming and J lost 8 bases, with 10 bases between them. Germline CDR1 reads SGHDT; CDR2 reads YYEEEE. CDR3: CASSFGQPEAFF. The DNA for the CDR3 is TGTGCCAGCAGCTTCGGGCAGCCAGAAGCTTTCTTT.

V usage is TRBV4-1 and J usage is TRBJ1-1; tentative D call: TRBD1 (5 bases). V was trimmed by 2 bases and J by 1 base, leaving 20 bases between them. In germline, CDR1 is MGHRA, CDR2 YSYEKL. The CDR3 consists of 18 residues. In DNA, the CDR3 is TGCGCCAGCAGCCAATTGCAGGGAGGACAACCTCGGAACACTGAAGCTTTCTTT. Translation: CASSQLQGGQPRNTEAFF.

The J gene is TRBJ1-1, the V gene TRBV29-1, with D possibly matching TRBD1 (6 bases). V was trimmed by 5 bases and J by 4 bases, leaving 11 bases between them. The CDR3 is made up of 12 amino acids. Germline values: CDR1 SQVTM, CDR2 ANQGSEA. The CDR3 region has the DNA TGCAGCGTTCAGGGGCTAGGCACTGAAGCTTTCTTT. It translates to CSVQGLGTEAFF.

V and J are TRBV7-2 and TRBJ1-2; possible D gene TRBD1, 5 bases. The CDR3 is made up of 15 amino acids. V dropped 2 bases and J dropped 11 bases, with 21 bases sitting between them. CDR1 is SGHTA and CDR2 is FQGNSA in the germline V gene. CDR3 sequence: CASSLPGPGGSGYTF. The CDR3 nucleotides read TGTGCCAGCAGCTTACCGGGGCCTGGCGGCTCGGGTTACACCTTC. Supplemented by reference TRBV7-2 and TRBJ1-2, the full variable domain reads GAGVSQSPSNKVTEKGKDVELRCDPISGHTALYWYRQSLGQGLEFLIYFQGNSAPDKSGLPSDRFSAERTGGSVSTLTIQRTQQEDSAVYLCASSLPGPGGSGYTFGSGTRLTVV.

The rearrangement joins TRBV5-6 to TRBJ2-3; D gene ambiguous. V gave up 2 bases and J gave up 6 bases, with 7 bases separating them. Germline-derived CDR1 and CDR2 are SGHDT and YYEEEE. The CDR3 runs 12 residues. The CDR3 DNA is TGTGCCAGCAGCTTTAAAGCGGATACGCAGTATTTT. Translating gives CASSFKADTQYF.

A few counts support this clone. Distinct nucleotide sequences in the sample also encode this CDR3. V usage is TRBV7-9 and J usage is TRBJ1-4; the match to TRBD1 covers 10 bases. This CDR3 has 14 amino acids. Per the germline V gene, CDR1 is SEHNR and CDR2 is FQNEAQ (reference sequence). J gave up 5 bases and V 5 bases, and 2 bases lay outside the gene matches. The CDR3 here is CASSPGQGNEKLFF. The CDR3 bases are TGTGCCAGCAGCCCGGGACAGGGGAATGAAAAACTGTTTTTT.

In nucleotides, the CDR3 is TGCAGCATTCCGGGACAGGGGGCGGTAGATACGCAGTATTTT. It yields the protein CSIPGQGAVDTQYF. The chain couples TRBV29-1 to TRBJ2-3; 12 bases fit TRBD1. The CDR3 has 14 amino acids. After removal of 8 bases from V and 5 bases from J, the junction contained 8 bases not matched to a gene. Germline V gene data show CDR1 as SQVTM and CDR2 as ANQGSEA.

This clone turned up a few times. The V gene is TRBV6-6, the J gene TRBJ1-2; weak D call: TRBD1 (6 bases). This CDR3 is 13 amino acids long. V gave up 6 bases and J gave up 6 bases, with 14 bases separating them. The germline V gene has CDR1 MNHNY and CDR2 SVGAGI (reference sequence). CDR3 protein: CASRRDTQDGYTF. Here the CDR3 DNA reads TGTGCCAGCAGAAGGGACACCCAGGATGGCTACACCTTC.

The chain joins TRBV5-6 to TRBJ1-1; D gene unclear. The CDR3 length is 13 residues. Trimming left V 4 bases short and J 11 bases short, with 18 bases between. Per germline, CDR1 SGHDT and CDR2 YYEEEE. The CDR3 DNA reads as TGTGCCAGCAGCACCCGGAGGGCATCCCAGGCTTTCTTT. Translating gives CASSTRRASQAFF.